The rows below give T cell receptor beta chains drawn from one sample of a study of regulatory T cells in long-lasting Graves disease. TCRdb itself ran the multiplex PCR reads through MiXCR, one entry per CDR3 protein. Of 400,000 to 500,000 distinct CDR3 sequences detected, around 20% appear once; the ten largest clones hold around 15%. This specimen was peripheral blood mononuclear cells (PBMCs), taken when the disease was refractory, from a patient treated with antithyroid drugs. These receptors came from a female donor with Graves disease. Both conserved end residues are trimmed from each CDR3.

>TRBV30|TRBJ1-1
AWSVLRDTEAF
>TRBV4-1|TRBJ1-4
ASSQVGLSNEKLF
>TRBV27|TRBJ2-5
ASKEDRFQETQY
>TRBV6-1|TRBJ2-7
ASSQGLAGAGEQY
>TRBV7-9|TRBJ1-2
ASTKERRGSDYGYT
>TRBV15|TRBJ1-2
ATSRDLDIANYGYT
>TRBV7-2|TRBJ2-3
ASSSRLAGGITDTQY
>TRBV5-6|TRBJ2-7
ASSLDGEGSYEQY
>TRBV12-3/TRBV12-4|TRBJ1-1
ASSPVVLGNTEAF
>TRBV2|TRBJ2-1
ASSEDRATYNEQF
>TRBV25-1|TRBJ2-5
ASSDPSRGRGETQY
>TRBV5-5|TRBJ1-5
ASSFTGGERPQH
>TRBV28|TRBJ1-2
ASSSSDNYGYT
>TRBV5-1|TRBJ2-7
ASSFGTGVQEQY
>TRBV15|TRBJ1-5
ATSRVRDTNQPQH
>TRBV11-2|TRBJ2-5
ASSSGLAETQETQY
>TRBV7-8|TRBJ2-3
ASSLELALAGALDTQY
>TRBV14|TRBJ1-5
DTWEDYNQPQH
>TRBV7-3|TRBJ2-3
ASSLTASDTQY
>TRBV7-6|TRBJ1-4
ASSLDDGPQEKLF
>TRBV9|TRBJ2-7
ASRTGDLTGEQY
>TRBV12-3/TRBV12-4|TRBJ2-2
ASRLGTLSRELF
>TRBV28|TRBJ2-7
ASGPPSESSYEQY
>TRBV12-3/TRBV12-4|TRBJ1-5
ASRLERNQPQH
>TRBV7-9|TRBJ2-2
ASSLGARKNTGELF
>TRBV4-1|TRBJ2-5
ASSQVVDGTQY
>TRBV29-1|TRBJ1-1
SVGPGDTEAF